Reported below is one TCR beta chain. Its antigen remains unknown. The germline V gene has CDR1 MNHEY and CDR2 SVGAGI. V trimming: 4 bases; J trimming: 4 bases; junction bases outside the gene matches: 8. The CDR3 totals 15 residues. The data were obtained in a study of TIL therapy for anti-PD-1-resistant metastatic lung cancer. Study-level information: Tumors were harvested before any PD-1/PD-L1 blockade. Median tumor mutation burden was 1.5 mutations per megabase.

The libraries were made with immunoSEQ v3. Clones were sequenced by immunoSEQ multiplex PCR, and TCRdb holds only the in-frame ones, with some missing. The sample has some 43,000 clones; 70% to 80% are singletons. The study's findings and limits: After infusion, TIL clonotypes partly replaced peripheral T cells and declined over months.

Time point meaning: pre-treatment sample, taken before nivolumab and TIL therapy. V usage is TRBV6-5 and J usage is TRBJ2-7, with 9 nucleotides matching TRBD1. The sample was blood, taken at baseline. The clonotype was recovered from a man between 70 and 80 years old with non-small cell lung cancer. The CDR3 DNA sequence: TGTGCCAGCAGTTCACCAGGGACAGGGAGGTACGAGCAGTACTTC. Residues: CASSSPGTGRYEQYF.